This T cell receptor (beta chain) was observed in a study of cytomegalovirus exposure and HLA in healthy donors. Turning to this clone: As yet, its antigen is unknown.

General study points: Among CMV-associated TCR beta chains, most appeared HLA-restricted in a later analysis. One variant, a missense change in DCLRE1C, was linked in a later analysis to TCR beta V- and J-gene trimming. Across all donors, roughly uniform sequencing depth was an assumption of the presence/absence analyses. Later analysis reportedly placed an Asian-associated ancestry cluster below the roughly 700-donor mean in N-insertions.

Primers for the PCR totalled 60 Vbeta and 13 Jbeta. The table came from immunoSEQ multiplex PCR; TCRdb's copy has only in-frame clones and leaves some out. Found here are a few hundred thousand clones, 75% to 85% of them singletons; the top ten hold around 2.8%. The J segment lost 4 bases and the V segment lost 7 bases, leaving 5 bases of the junction unmatched. There are 13 residues in the CDR3. Germline CDR1 reads LNHDA; CDR2 reads SQIVND (reference sequence). The sequenced sample consisted of PBMCs. This TCR came from an older woman in good health and CMV-seropositive. The rearrangement uses TRBV19 and TRBJ2-5, with TRBD2 matching over 8 bases. The CDR3 DNA reads as TGTGCCAGTAAGAAAAGCGGGGGAGAGACCCAGTACTTC. Its protein product is CASKKSGGETQYF.